This T cell receptor beta chain was found in a study of T cells in Graves' hyperthyroidism and ophthalmopathy (dated by TCRdb to about 2019). For context, the study as a whole: Peripheral blood was collected at initial diagnosis, before any treatment. In roughly six Graves' hyperthyroidism patients, the study also compared T-cell repertoires from thyroid tissue with T-cell repertoires from blood. The paper describes TCR Vbeta CDR3 sequencing of 130 to 150 peripheral blood samples, made up of about 41 ophthalmopathy patients, approximately 73 hyperthyroidism patients and roughly 17 progressor patients. An independent validation cohort of about 20 hyperthyroidism patients and 15 or so patients who later progressed to ophthalmopathy tested prospective prediction of ophthalmopathy. Once sampling was done, hyperthyroidism patients were given methimazole at a starting dose of 30 mg daily, whereas ophthalmopathy patients were given high-dose intravenous methylprednisolone. To identify distinguishing TCR V-J signatures, a discovery cohort of around 100 patients was used, comprising some 45 with Graves' ophthalmopathy and some 60 with stable Graves' hyperthyroidism. The approximately 90 discovery patients were randomly split 7:3 into training and test sets. The paper as a whole reports these results and caveats: Most expanded thyroid clonotypes (frequency above 0.001) were also detected in blood, suggesting blood repertoires may reflect thyroid immune responses. A 13 V-J signature model separated ophthalmopathy from stable hyperthyroidism, with around 91% sensitivity and about 81% specificity in cross-validation and 80%/75% in testing. No statistical method was used to set the sample size in advance, and investigators knew the group allocation. In validation, progression to ophthalmopathy was predicted by the model with 70% to 71% sensitivity and 72.22% specificity, a median of roughly six months before onset.

The TCR beta CDR3 regions were amplified from RNA transcripts. The TCR CDR3 was subjected to a first round of RT-PCR using the HTBI primer set and the Qiagen OneStep RT-PCR kit. The libraries were constructed in a second round of multiplex PCR and then size-selected and purified. Sequencing of the libraries was done on an Illumina HiSeq2000 using paired-end 100 bp reads. On the study's bioinformatics: SOAPnuke was used to process the raw data, throwing out any read that contained adapters or uncalled bases, had a mean Phred below 15, or lacked an exact constant-primer or identifier match. High-quality paired reads were merged with COPE v1.2.5, and unique nucleotide sequences were defined as clonotypes. MiTCR v1.1 was used to align the clonotypes against IMGT TRBV, TRBD and TRBJ reference segments. Analysis was restricted to V-J combinations with a frequency above 0.0001, which covered 98% to 99.2% of repertoires. The TCS score was defined as the ratio of F50 (clonal expansion) to E x V (chaos), calculated using BLOSUM62-based TCRdist between CDR3 peptides within each V-J. Welch's t-statistics and random forest reduced just over 500 V-J features to some 14, which were used in a naive Bayes classifier (R e1071). TCRdb cleaned the public reads at Q25 with fastp, built clones with MiXCR and kept in-frame beta chains. Every distinct CDR3 protein forms one entry, paired with its most common genes and DNA. TCRdb, not the original authors, processed these V and J calls. The sample contains fewer than 700,000 distinct CDR3 sequences, roughly 17% of them found a single time. Approximately 15% of the sample goes to the ten largest clones.

The CDR3 goes from the cysteine to the phenylalanine over 15 residues. Only the CDR3 DNA is retained, 45 bases long and in frame from the first base. V loses 0 bases, J loses 8 bases, and the germline ends lie 16 bases apart. CDR1 and CDR2, looked up from the germline V gene (reference sequence), are MNHEY and SMNVEV. Ophthalmopathy patients had moderately to severely active disease, with a Clinical Activity Score of 3 or more, a NOSPECS grade of 4 or more, and a disease duration of less than 3 months. Exclusion was applied to patients with uncontrolled infections, other autoimmune diseases, pregnancy or lactation. Diagnoses relied on clinical symptoms, serum thyroxine and TRAb, thyroid ultrasound and orbital computed tomography. Ficoll-Paque density gradient centrifugation was used to isolate PBMCs from around 10 ml of fresh peripheral blood. Total RNA was extracted using Trizol reagent, and RNA quality was assessed on an Agilent 2100 Bioanalyzer.

This clonotype was recorded at least ten times. Which antigen it targets is not known. No base-level quality is on record; no much larger clone is a single base apart. Sequenced: blood. In this chain, TRBV27 is recombined with TRBJ1-2; a tentative D call is TRBD1 (5 bases match). The clonotype was recovered from a woman younger than 30 with Graves' ophthalmopathy. The bases read TGTGCCAGCAGTTTATCGGGGCAGGCCAATAGAGGCTACACCTTC. Translated, it gives CASSLSGQANRGYTF.